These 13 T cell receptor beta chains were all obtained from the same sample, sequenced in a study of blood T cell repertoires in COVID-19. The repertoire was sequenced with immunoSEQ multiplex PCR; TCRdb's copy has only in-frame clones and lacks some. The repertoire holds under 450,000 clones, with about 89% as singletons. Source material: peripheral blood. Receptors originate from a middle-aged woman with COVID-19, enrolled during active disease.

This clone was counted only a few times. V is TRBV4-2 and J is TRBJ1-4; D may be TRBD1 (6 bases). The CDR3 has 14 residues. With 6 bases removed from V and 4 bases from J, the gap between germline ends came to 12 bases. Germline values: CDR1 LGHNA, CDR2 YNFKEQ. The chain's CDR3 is CASSRQALNEKLFF. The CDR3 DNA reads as TGTGCCAGCAGTCGACAGGCGCTTAATGAAAAACTGTTTTTT.

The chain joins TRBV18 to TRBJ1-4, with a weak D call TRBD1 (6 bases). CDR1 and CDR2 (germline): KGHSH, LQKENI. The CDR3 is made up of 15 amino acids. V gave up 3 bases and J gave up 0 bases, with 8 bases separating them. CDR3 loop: CASSPDRATNEKLFF. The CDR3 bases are TGTGCCAGCTCACCGGACAGAGCAACTAATGAAAAACTGTTTTTT.

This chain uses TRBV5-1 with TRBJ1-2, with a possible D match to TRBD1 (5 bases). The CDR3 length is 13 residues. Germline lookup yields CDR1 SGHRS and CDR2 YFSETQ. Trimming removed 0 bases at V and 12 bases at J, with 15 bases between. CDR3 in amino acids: CASSLVPGTPNTF. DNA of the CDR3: TGCGCCAGCAGCTTGGTTCCCGGGACTCCCAACACCTTC. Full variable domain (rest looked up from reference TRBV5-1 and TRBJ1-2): KAGVTQTPRYLIKTRGQQVTLSCSPISGHRSVSWYQQTPGQGLQFLFEYFSETQRNKGNFPGRFSGRQFSNSRSEMNVSTLELGDSALYLCASSLVPGTPNTFGSGTRLTVV.

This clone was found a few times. CDR3 protein: CASSGDRGHNEQFF. For the CDR3, the DNA is TGCGCCAGCAGCGGGGACAGGGGCCACAATGAGCAGTTCTTC. This chain joins TRBV5-1 and TRBJ2-1; 10 bases agree with TRBD1. Losses at the gene ends were 4 bases for V and 5 bases for J; bases not matched to a gene: 3. Germline values: CDR1 SGHRS, CDR2 YFSETQ. The CDR3 has 14 amino acids.

As DNA, the CDR3 is TGTGCCAGCAGTTCACCCCGGGACAGGGCCTTGGCTGAAGCTTTCTTT. This sequence encodes CASSSPRDRALAEAFF. The chain joins TRBV6-2 or TRBV6-3 to TRBJ1-1; 9 nucleotides align to TRBD1. Trimming took 4 bases from V and 6 from J; bases not matched to a gene: 12. The CDR3 is made up of 16 amino acids. Germline V CDR1 and CDR2: MNHEY, SVGEGT.

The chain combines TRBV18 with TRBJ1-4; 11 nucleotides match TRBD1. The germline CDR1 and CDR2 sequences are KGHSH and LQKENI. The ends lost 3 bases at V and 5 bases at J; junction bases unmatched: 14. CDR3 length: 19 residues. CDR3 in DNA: TGTGCCAGCTCACCCACCCCCGGGACAGGGGGAAGGGCGAATGAAAAACTGTTTTTT. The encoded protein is CASSPTPGTGGRANEKLFF.

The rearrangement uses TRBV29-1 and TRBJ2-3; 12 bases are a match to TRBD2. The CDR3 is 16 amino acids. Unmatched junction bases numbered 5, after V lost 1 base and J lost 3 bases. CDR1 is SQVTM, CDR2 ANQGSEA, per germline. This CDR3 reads CSVEGLAGETTDTQYF. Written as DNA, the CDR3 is TGCAGCGTTGAAGGACTAGCGGGAGAGACTACAGATACGCAGTATTTT.

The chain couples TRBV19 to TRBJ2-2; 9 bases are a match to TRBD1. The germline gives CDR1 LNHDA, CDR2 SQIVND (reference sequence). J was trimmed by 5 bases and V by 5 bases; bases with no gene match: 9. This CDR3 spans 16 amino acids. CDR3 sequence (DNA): TGTGCCAGTAGTTCCTCCGGGACAGGGTTGACCGGGGAGCTGTTTTTT. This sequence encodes CASSSSGTGLTGELFF.

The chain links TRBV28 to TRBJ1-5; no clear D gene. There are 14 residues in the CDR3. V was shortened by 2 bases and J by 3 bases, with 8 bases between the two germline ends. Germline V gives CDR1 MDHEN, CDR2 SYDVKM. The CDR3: CASSLTGPNQPQHF. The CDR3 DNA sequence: TGTGCCAGCAGTTTAACTGGGCCCAATCAGCCCCAGCATTTT.

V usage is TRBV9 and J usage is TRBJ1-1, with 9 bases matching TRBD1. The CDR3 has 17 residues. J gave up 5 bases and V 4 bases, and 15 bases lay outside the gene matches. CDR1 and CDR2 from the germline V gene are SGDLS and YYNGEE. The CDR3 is CASSSGTGRASRTEAFF. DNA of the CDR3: TGTGCCAGCAGCTCCGGGACAGGGCGGGCCTCGAGGACTGAAGCTTTCTTT.

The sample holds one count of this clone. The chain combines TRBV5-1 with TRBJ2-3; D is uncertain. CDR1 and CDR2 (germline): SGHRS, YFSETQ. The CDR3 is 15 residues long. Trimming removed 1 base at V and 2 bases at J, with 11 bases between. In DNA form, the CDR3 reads TGCGCCAGCAGCTTGACCACTATCCCCACAGATACGCAGTATTTT. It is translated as CASSLTTIPTDTQYF.

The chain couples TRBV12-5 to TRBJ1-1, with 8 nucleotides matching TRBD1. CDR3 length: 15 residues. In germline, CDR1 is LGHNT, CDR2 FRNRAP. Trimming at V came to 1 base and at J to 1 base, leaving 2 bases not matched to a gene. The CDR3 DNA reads TGTGCTAGTGGTTTGGGGACAGGGAAGAACACTGAAGCTTTCTTT. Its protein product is CASGLGTGKNTEAFF.

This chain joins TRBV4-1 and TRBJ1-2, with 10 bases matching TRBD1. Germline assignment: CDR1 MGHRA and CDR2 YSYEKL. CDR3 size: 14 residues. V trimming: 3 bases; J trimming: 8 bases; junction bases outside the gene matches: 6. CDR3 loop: CASSHPDRGQGYTF. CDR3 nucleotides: TGCGCCAGCAGCCATCCCGACAGGGGGCAAGGCTACACCTTC.